This paragraph reports one TCR beta chain. Its target is unknown. Together with a sample-barcoded 5' primer, a J-beta primer mix was included in a second PCR lasting 7 to 11 cycles. TCRdb passed the 5' RACE reads through MiXCR, listing each CDR3 protein once. The data contain roughly 700,000 distinct CDR3 sequences, roughly 30% of them seen just once; the ten biggest clones take up 15% to 17%. The sample belongs to a study of blood T cells in healthy people across ages. Study results and caveats: No conclusive comparison of naive versus antigen-experienced cells was possible with unsorted PBMCs.

Sequencing used blood. This clonotype originated in a woman aged 80 or older in good health.

CDR3 residues: CASSPDRPSYEQYF. CDR3 nucleotide sequence: TGTGCCAGCAGTCCGGACAGGCCTTCCTACGAGCAGTACTTC. This rearrangement joins TRBV6-5 to TRBJ2-7, with 7 bases fitting TRBD1. The CDR3 loop spans 14 amino acids. Germline V gives CDR1 MNHEY, CDR2 SVGAGI. Unmatched junction bases numbered 5, after V lost 5 bases and J lost 1 base.